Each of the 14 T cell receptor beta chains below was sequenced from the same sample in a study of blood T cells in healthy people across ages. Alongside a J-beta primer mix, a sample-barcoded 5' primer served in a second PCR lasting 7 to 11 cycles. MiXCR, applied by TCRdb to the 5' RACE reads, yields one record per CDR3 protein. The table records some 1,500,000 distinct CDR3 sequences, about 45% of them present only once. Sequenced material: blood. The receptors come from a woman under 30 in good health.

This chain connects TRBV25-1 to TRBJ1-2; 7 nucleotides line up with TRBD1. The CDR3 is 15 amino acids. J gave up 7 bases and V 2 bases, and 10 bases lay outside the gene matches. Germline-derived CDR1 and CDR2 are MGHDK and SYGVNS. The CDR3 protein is CASSEPAGGLPGYTF. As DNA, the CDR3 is TGTGCCAGCAGTGAACCCGCAGGGGGTTTGCCTGGCTACACCTTC.

CDR3 residues: CASSLDRVPGYTF. Here the CDR3 DNA reads TGTGCCAGCAGTTTGGACAGGGTCCCTGGCTACACCTTC. This chain joins TRBV28 and TRBJ1-2, with 8 bases that match TRBD1. Looked up from germline, CDR1 is MDHEN and CDR2 is SYDVKM. V was pared by 3 bases and J by 7 bases, with 4 bases of the junction left unmatched. The CDR3 is 13 residues long.

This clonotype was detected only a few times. The CDR3 DNA is TGTGCCAGCAGCTTAGGACTAGCTATGGGGAGTGAGCAGTTCTTC. Its translation is CASSLGLAMGSEQFF. The chain joins TRBV7-2 to TRBJ2-1; 7 positions agree with TRBD2. The CDR3 has 15 residues. After removal of 1 base from V and 9 bases from J, the junction contained 9 bases not matched to a gene. Germline-derived CDR1 and CDR2 are SGHTA and FQGNSA.

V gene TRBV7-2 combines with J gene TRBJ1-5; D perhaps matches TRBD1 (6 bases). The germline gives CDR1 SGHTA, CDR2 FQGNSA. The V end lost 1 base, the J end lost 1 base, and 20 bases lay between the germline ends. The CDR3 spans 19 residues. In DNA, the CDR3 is TGTGCCAGCAGCTTAGTCGGAGGGGCAGGGGTTGGAAGCAATCAGCCCCAGCATTTT. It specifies CASSLVGGAGVGSNQPQHF.

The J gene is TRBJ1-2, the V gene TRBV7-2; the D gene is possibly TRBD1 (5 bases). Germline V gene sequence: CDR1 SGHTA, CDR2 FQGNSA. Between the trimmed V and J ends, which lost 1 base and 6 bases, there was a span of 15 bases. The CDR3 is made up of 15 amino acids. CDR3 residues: CASSLGRQTFNGYTF. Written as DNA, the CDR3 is TGTGCCAGCAGCTTAGGTAGACAGACGTTCAATGGCTACACCTTC.

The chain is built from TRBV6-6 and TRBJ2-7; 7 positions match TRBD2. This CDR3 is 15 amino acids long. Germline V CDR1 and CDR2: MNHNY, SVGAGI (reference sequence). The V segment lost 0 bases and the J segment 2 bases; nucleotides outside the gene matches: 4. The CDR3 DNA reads TGTGCCAGCAGTTACTCCGGGACTATCACCTACGAGCAGTACTTC. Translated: CASSYSGTITYEQYF.

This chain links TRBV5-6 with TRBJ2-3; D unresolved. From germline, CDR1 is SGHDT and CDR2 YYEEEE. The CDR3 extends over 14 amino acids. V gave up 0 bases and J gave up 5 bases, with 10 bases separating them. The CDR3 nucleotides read TGTGCCAGCAGCTTGGTAGTTGCAAGAGATACGCAGTATTTT. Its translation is CASSLVVARDTQYF.

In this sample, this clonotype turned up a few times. DNA for the CDR3: TGTGCCACCAGCTCATCCCTGGGGGGATACACTGAAGCTTTCTTT. Protein: CATSSSLGGYTEAFF. The chain joins TRBV15 to TRBJ1-1, with D perhaps matching TRBD1 (5 bases). The V gene's germline CDR1 is LNHNV and CDR2 YYDKDF (reference sequence). The CDR3 loop spans 15 amino acids. V shed 5 bases and J shed 3 bases, with 16 bases lying between them.

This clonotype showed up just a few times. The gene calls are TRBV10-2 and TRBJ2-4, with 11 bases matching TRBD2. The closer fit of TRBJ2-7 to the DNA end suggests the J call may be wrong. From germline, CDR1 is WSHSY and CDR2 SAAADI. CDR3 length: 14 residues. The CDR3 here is CASSIAGGWDEQYF. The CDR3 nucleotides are TGCGCCAGCAGTATAGCGGGAGGGTGGGACGAGCAGTACTTC.

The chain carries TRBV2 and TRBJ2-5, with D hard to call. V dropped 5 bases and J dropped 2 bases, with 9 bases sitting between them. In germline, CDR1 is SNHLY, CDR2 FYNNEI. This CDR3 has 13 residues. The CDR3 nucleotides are TGTGCCAGCAGTAGGAACGAGCAAGAGACCCAGTACTTC. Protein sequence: CASSRNEQETQYF. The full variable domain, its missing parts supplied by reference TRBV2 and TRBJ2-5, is EPEVTQTPSHQVTQMGQEVILRCVPISNHLYFYWYRQILGQKVEFLVSFYNNEISEKSEIFDDQFSVERPDGSNFTLKIRSTKLEDSAMYFCASSRNEQETQYFGPGTRLLVL.

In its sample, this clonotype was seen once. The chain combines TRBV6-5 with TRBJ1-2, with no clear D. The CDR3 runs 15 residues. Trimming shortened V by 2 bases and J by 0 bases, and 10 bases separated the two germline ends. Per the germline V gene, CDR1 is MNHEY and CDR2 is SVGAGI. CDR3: CASSYVLGPNYGYTF. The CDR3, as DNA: TGTGCCAGCAGTTACGTTCTGGGTCCTAACTATGGCTACACCTTC.

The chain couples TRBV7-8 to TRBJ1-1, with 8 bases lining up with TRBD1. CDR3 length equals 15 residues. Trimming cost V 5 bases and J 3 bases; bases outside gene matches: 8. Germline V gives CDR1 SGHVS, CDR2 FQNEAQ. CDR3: CASSQSGQADTEAFF. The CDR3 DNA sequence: TGTGCCAGCAGCCAATCGGGACAGGCGGACACTGAAGCTTTCTTT.

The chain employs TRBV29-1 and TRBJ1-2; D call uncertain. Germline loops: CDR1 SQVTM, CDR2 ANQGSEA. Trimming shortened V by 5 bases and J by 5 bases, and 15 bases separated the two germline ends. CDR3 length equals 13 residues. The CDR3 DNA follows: TGCAGCGTTCCGTCTGGCTCTGGGTATGGCTACACCTTC. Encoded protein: CSVPSGSGYGYTF.

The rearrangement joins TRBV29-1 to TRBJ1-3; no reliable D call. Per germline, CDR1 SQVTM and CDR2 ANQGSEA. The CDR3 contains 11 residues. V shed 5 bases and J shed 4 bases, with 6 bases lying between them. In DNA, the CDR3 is TGCAGCGTTTTACAGGGAAACACCATATATTTT. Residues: CSVLQGNTIYF.